The 4 T cell receptor beta chains below all came from one sample that was sequenced in a study of blood T cells in healthy people across ages. A sample-barcoded 5' primer and a J-beta primer mix were used in a second PCR of roughly 6 to 11 cycles. TCRdb fed the 5' RACE reads into MiXCR, producing one record per CDR3 protein. The sample consists of some 320,000 distinct CDR3 sequences, roughly 27% of them appearing once. Material for sequencing was blood. The receptors come from a woman aged 70 to 79 in good health.

This chain uses TRBV4-3 with TRBJ2-3; 9 bases line up with TRBD2. The CDR3 is 17 residues long. CDR1 is LGHNA and CDR2 is YSLEER in the germline V gene. The junction had 9 bases not matched to a gene; V was cut back by 0 bases and J by 5 bases. This CDR3 reads CASSQESPGLAKDTQYF. Written as DNA, the CDR3 is TGCGCCAGCAGCCAAGAGTCTCCGGGACTAGCTAAAGATACGCAGTATTTT.

There are a few counts of this clonotype. The V gene is TRBV6-4, the J gene TRBJ2-3; D call uncertain. The CDR3 has 14 residues. V gave up 0 bases and J gave up 9 bases, with 13 bases separating them. Germline V lookup: CDR1 MRHNA, CDR2 SNTAGT. The CDR3 DNA is TGTGCCAGCAGTGACTCGATTTGGGAAGGAACGCAGTATTTT. This translates into CASSDSIWEGTQYF.

The sample holds a few counts of this clonotype. The rearrangement uses TRBV5-6 and TRBJ2-1, with D maybe TRBD2 (5 bases). Gene TRBJ2-7 matches the end of the DNA better, so the J call may be wrong. This CDR3 comprises 13 residues. Per germline, CDR1 SGHDT and CDR2 YYEEEE. In DNA, the CDR3 is TGTGCCAGCAGCTGGGAGTCTGCCTACGAGCAGTACTTC. This sequence encodes CASSWESAYEQYF.

This chain links TRBV11-2 with TRBJ2-1, with 10 bases fitting TRBD2. The CDR3 is made up of 17 amino acids. Germline loops: CDR1 SGHAT, CDR2 FQNNGV. V lost 5 bases, J lost 3 bases, and 10 bases stayed unmatched. This CDR3 is CASSRRTERGGYNEQFF. In DNA, the CDR3 is TGTGCCAGCAGCCGAAGAACGGAGCGGGGGGGCTACAATGAGCAGTTCTTC.